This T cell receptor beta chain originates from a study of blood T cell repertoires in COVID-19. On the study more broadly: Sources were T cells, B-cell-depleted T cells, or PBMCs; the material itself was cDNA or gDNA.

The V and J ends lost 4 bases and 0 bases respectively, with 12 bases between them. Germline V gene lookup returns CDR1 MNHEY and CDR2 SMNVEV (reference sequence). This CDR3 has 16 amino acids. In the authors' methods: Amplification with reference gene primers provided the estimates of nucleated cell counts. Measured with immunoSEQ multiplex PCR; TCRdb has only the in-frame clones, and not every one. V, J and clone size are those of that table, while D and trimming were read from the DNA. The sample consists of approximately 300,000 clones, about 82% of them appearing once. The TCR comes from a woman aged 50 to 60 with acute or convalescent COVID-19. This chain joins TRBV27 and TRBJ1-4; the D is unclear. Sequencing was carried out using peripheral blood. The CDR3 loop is CASSSSLATTNEKLFF. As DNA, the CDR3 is TGTGCCAGCAGTTCCTCCTTGGCAACAACTAATGAAAAACTGTTTTTT.